A selection of T cell receptor beta chains follows, all from one sample in a study of T cell responses to AZD1222 COVID-19 vaccine. Profiled with immunoSEQ multiplex PCR; TCRdb holds only in-frame clones, not every one. The data hold approximately 120,000 clones, with about 88% observed a single time. This material consisted of peripheral blood, taken on day 0 of AZD1222 vaccination. These receptors all come from an adult in good health. CDR3s include the opening cysteine and the closing phenylalanine or tryptophan. Each record gives: CDR3 DNA, CDR3 protein, V gene, clone size, D gene, J gene. D genes are given only for firm matches. Size is omitted from some rows. Given values are once, few, many or a class for expanded clones.

CDR3nt: TGTGCCAGCAGGCCCCTCGGAAGGATCGCTGAAGCTTTCTTT
CDR3aa: CASRPLGRIAEAFF
v_gene: TRBV28
abundance: .
d_gene: .
j_gene: TRBJ1-1

CDR3nt: TGTGCCAGCAGCTTAATAGGGGGTGGTGAGCAGTTCTTC
CDR3aa: CASSLIGGGEQFF
v_gene: TRBV7-8
abundance: .
d_gene: .
j_gene: TRBJ2-1

CDR3nt: TGTGCCAGCAGCTTGTCCACAGGGGTTGATGAAAAACTGTTTTTT
CDR3aa: CASSLSTGVDEKLFF
v_gene: TRBV5-4
abundance: .
d_gene: TRBD1
j_gene: TRBJ1-4

CDR3nt: TGTGCCAGCCCGCGACAGGGGGGACGAGGCTACACCTTC
CDR3aa: CASPRQGGRGYTF
v_gene: TRBV2
abundance: .
d_gene: TRBD1
j_gene: TRBJ1-2

CDR3nt: TGTGCCAGTAGTATTCAGGACCAGGGGACCCAGTACTTC
CDR3aa: CASSIQDQGTQYF
v_gene: TRBV19
abundance: .
d_gene: .
j_gene: TRBJ2-5

CDR3nt: TGTGCCAGCAGCACCGGACAGGTGAACACAGATACGCAGTATTTT
CDR3aa: CASSTGQVNTDTQYF
v_gene: TRBV5-8
abundance: .
d_gene: TRBD1
j_gene: TRBJ2-3

CDR3nt: TGTGCCACCAGTGATCCACGCCTCCAAGCGGGGGACTACAATGAGCAGTTCTTC
CDR3aa: CATSDPRLQAGDYNEQFF
v_gene: TRBV24-1
abundance: few
d_gene: TRBD2
j_gene: TRBJ2-1

CDR3nt: TGTGCCAGCAGTGAGGACCCCAGGGTAGTGTACACTGAAGCTTTCTTT
CDR3aa: CASSEDPRVVYTEAFF
v_gene: TRBV2
abundance: .
d_gene: .
j_gene: TRBJ1-1

CDR3nt: TGTGCCAGCACCCTCACTCGGAAGTTGGGGGAGCTGTTTTTT
CDR3aa: CASTLTRKLGELFF
v_gene: TRBV13
abundance: few
d_gene: .
j_gene: TRBJ2-2

CDR3nt: TGTGCCAGCGGTGGGCCAGGGTCCCCCTACGAGCAGTACTTC
CDR3aa: CASGGPGSPYEQYF
v_gene: TRBV25-1
abundance: once
d_gene: .
j_gene: TRBJ2-7

CDR3nt: TGTGCCAGCAGTCTCGACAGTTCGAGCACAGATACGCAGTATTTT
CDR3aa: CASSLDSSSTDTQYF
v_gene: TRBV5-4
abundance: .
d_gene: .
j_gene: TRBJ2-3

CDR3nt: TGTGCCAGCAGCCGGGACAGCGGCAATCAGCCCCAGCATTTT
CDR3aa: CASSRDSGNQPQHF
v_gene: TRBV7-2
abundance: .
d_gene: TRBD1
j_gene: TRBJ1-5

CDR3nt: TGTGCCAGCAGCCCCCCGGGACAGGGGGCGCAAAAGTGGGGCAATCAGCCCCAGCATTTT
CDR3aa: CASSPPGQGAQKWGNQPQHF
v_gene: TRBV21-1
abundance: .
d_gene: .
j_gene: TRBJ1-5

CDR3nt: TGTGCCAGCAGGCCCGGGACTAACTATGGCTACACCTTC
CDR3aa: CASRPGTNYGYTF
v_gene: TRBV28
abundance: .
d_gene: .
j_gene: TRBJ1-2

CDR3nt: TGTGCCAGCAGCCAACGGGGACAGCAATATGAAAAACTGTTTTTT
CDR3aa: CASSQRGQQYEKLFF
v_gene: TRBV7-9
abundance: .
d_gene: TRBD1
j_gene: TRBJ1-4

CDR3nt: TGCGCCAGCAGCCAGTCCCGAGGGGGCGCAAAAGGCTACACCTTC
CDR3aa: CASSQSRGGAKGYTF
v_gene: TRBV4-3
abundance: .
d_gene: TRBD1
j_gene: TRBJ1-2

CDR3nt: TGTGCCAGTAGTATCGGCCCCGCACGCAATCAGCCCCAGCATTTT
CDR3aa: CASSIGPARNQPQHF
v_gene: TRBV19
abundance: .
d_gene: .
j_gene: TRBJ1-5

CDR3nt: TGTGCCAGCAGCGTAGGAAGGGGCGGTGGCACTGAAGCTTTCTTT
CDR3aa: CASSVGRGGGTEAFF
v_gene: TRBV9
abundance: .
d_gene: .
j_gene: TRBJ1-1